Each of the 31 T cell receptor beta chains below was sequenced from the same sample in a study of blood T cell repertoires in COVID-19. The data were produced by immunoSEQ multiplex PCR, yet TCRdb's version contains in-frame clones alone and is incomplete. The sample has about 210,000 clones, roughly 89% seen once; the top ten hold 10% to 13%. The material sequenced was PBMCs or T cells enriched from blood (not recorded which). Every receptor here comes from a man younger than 35 with acute COVID-19.

V usage is TRBV9 and J usage is TRBJ2-7; 10 nucleotides line up with TRBD1. V lost 3 bases and J lost 5; bases outside the gene matches: 8. Germline values: CDR1 SGDLS, CDR2 YYNGEE. The CDR3 contains 15 residues. CDR3: CASSATGTGAHEQYF. DNA of the CDR3: TGTGCCAGCAGCGCAACCGGGACAGGGGCCCACGAGCAGTACTTC.

The rearrangement joins TRBV5-6 to TRBJ2-5, with a possible D match to TRBD1 (5 bases). Germline CDR1 SGHDT, CDR2 YYEEEE. The germline V and J ends were trimmed by 1 base and 1 base, with 8 bases remaining between them. This CDR3 comprises 14 residues. The DNA for the CDR3 is TGTGCCAGCAGCTTGTGGGGCAGCCAAGAGACCCAGTACTTC. It translates to CASSLWGSQETQYF.

The chain joins TRBV30 to TRBJ1-1; D is possibly TRBD1 (6 bases). Germline-derived CDR1 and CDR2 are GTSNPN and SVGIG (reference sequence). Trimming removed 3 bases from V and 7 bases from J, with 12 bases in between. CDR3 length: 12 amino acids. The CDR3 region is CAWSAGVGEAFF. Here the CDR3 DNA reads TGTGCCTGGAGCGCAGGGGTCGGTGAAGCTTTCTTT.

This clone was counted between two and nine times. The chain employs TRBV28 and TRBJ1-5; weak D call: TRBD1 (6 bases). This CDR3 is built from 16 residues. The V gene's germline CDR1 is MDHEN and CDR2 SYDVKM. Trimming pared 5 bases from V and 0 bases from J, leaving 14 bases between. The CDR3 DNA is TGTGCCAGCAGTACTAGACAGGTACTTAGCAATCAGCCCCAGCATTTT. It codes for CASSTRQVLSNQPQHF.

V and J are TRBV27 and TRBJ2-7; D is ambiguous. Germline lookup yields CDR1 MNHEY and CDR2 SMNVEV (reference sequence). This CDR3 spans 14 amino acids. The ends were cut back, 6 bases at V and 0 bases at J, with 12 bases in the middle. In nucleotides, the CDR3 is TGTGCCAGCAGCTATAAGTTAAGCTCCTACGAGCAGTACTTC. Translating it yields CASSYKLSSYEQYF.

This clone is a singleton in its sample. The chain couples TRBV27 to TRBJ2-7, with TRBD1 matching over 7 bases. The CDR3 sequence is 14 residues long. CDR1 and CDR2 (germline): MNHEY, SMNVEV (reference sequence). V was clipped by 4 bases and J by 4 bases; unmatched bases: 7. DNA of the CDR3: TGTGCCAGCAGTTCTGTCAGGGGGACGTACGAGCAGTACTTC. This encodes CASSSVRGTYEQYF.

The genes are TRBV5-4 and TRBJ2-3; 7 bases map to TRBD2. This CDR3 comprises 15 residues. Per germline, CDR1 SGHNT and CDR2 YYREEE (reference sequence). J lost 0 bases, V lost 1 base, and 2 bases had no gene match. The CDR3 region has the DNA TGTGCCAGCAGCTTGACTAGCGTTAGCACAGATACGCAGTATTTT. Translation: CASSLTSVSTDTQYF.

This chain connects TRBV7-8 to TRBJ1-5; D may be TRBD1 (6 bases). The germline V gene encodes CDR1 SGHVS and CDR2 FQNEAQ. With 6 bases removed from V and 7 bases from J, the gap between germline ends came to 19 bases. The CDR3 runs 15 residues. CDR3 sequence (DNA): TGTGCCAGCAGACAACAGGGAGGGCCGGGCCAGCCCCAGCATTTT. This gives the protein CASRQQGGPGQPQHF.

This clone turned up a few times. V usage is TRBV7-2 and J usage is TRBJ2-5; D is possibly TRBD1 (5 bases). Germline CDR1 and CDR2: SGHTA and FQGNSA. V dropped 4 bases and J dropped 4 bases, with 16 bases sitting between them. The CDR3 consists of 15 residues. The CDR3: CASSSAFGAGETQYF. DNA for the CDR3: TGTGCCAGCAGCTCAGCGTTTGGGGCTGGAGAGACCCAGTACTTC.

The DNA for the CDR3 is TGTGCCAGCAGCTTAGAGAGACAGGGGGCTAACTATGGCTACACCTTC. Translated, it gives CASSLERQGANYGYTF. The gene calls are TRBV7-8 and TRBJ1-2; 9 positions match TRBD1. This CDR3 has 16 amino acids. With V trimmed by 1 base and J by 0 bases, 3 bases remained unmatched. CDR1 and CDR2 (germline): SGHVS, FQNEAQ.

The CDR3, as DNA: TGCGCCAGCAGCCAAGTTCGTTTGCGGGAGGGCCGCTACGAGCAGTACTTC. Residues: CASSQVRLREGRYEQYF. The genes are TRBV4-1 and TRBJ2-7; the match to TRBD2 covers 9 bases. V trimming: 1 base; J trimming: 3 bases; junction bases outside the gene matches: 10. Germline CDR1 and CDR2: MGHRA and YSYEKL. This CDR3 region has 17 residues.

The chain combines TRBV4-1 with TRBJ1-5; D is unclear. The CDR3 extends over 15 amino acids. Germline-derived CDR1 and CDR2 are MGHRA and YSYEKL. Trimming took 0 bases from V and 0 from J, leaving 6 bases between them. The CDR3 nucleotides read TGCGCCAGCAGCCAAGAAGACTATAGCAATCAGCCCCAGCATTTT. Translated: CASSQEDYSNQPQHF.

This sequence joins TRBV30 and TRBJ1-5, with TRBD1 matching 7 bases. Germline CDR1 reads GTSNPN; CDR2 reads SVGIG (reference sequence). CDR3 length: 13 residues. V gave up 5 bases and J gave up 7 bases; unmatched junction bases: 8. In DNA form, the CDR3 reads TGTGCCTGGCCCACAGGGGTGAGCCAGCCCCAGCATTTT. It yields the protein CAWPTGVSQPQHF.

The chain links TRBV7-9 to TRBJ2-4; possible D gene TRBD2, 5 bases. The CDR3 has 13 residues. Germline assignment: CDR1 SEHNR and CDR2 FQNEAQ (reference sequence). The V and J ends lost 4 bases and 7 bases respectively, with 11 bases between them. CDR3 sequence reads: CASSSREHNIQYF. The CDR3 bases are TGTGCCAGCAGCTCCCGGGAACACAACATTCAGTACTTC.

This chain links TRBV28 with TRBJ1-2; TRBD1 matches 11 bases. CDR1 and CDR2 from the germline V gene are MDHEN and SYDVKM. V lost 3 bases, J lost 7 bases, and 25 bases stayed unmatched. This CDR3 contains 21 residues. CDR3 nucleotides: TGTGCCAGCAGTTTTTCTCCCGGGGTTGGCTGGACAGGGGGCGTTTTTGGTGGCTACACCTTC. This gives the protein CASSFSPGVGWTGGVFGGYTF.

This chain joins TRBV7-9 and TRBJ2-3; the D gene is possibly TRBD2 (5 bases). CDR1 SEHNR and CDR2 FQNEAQ come from the germline V gene (reference sequence). Trimming shortened V by 6 bases and J by 1 base, and 17 bases separated the two germline ends. This CDR3 region has 16 residues. The CDR3 loop reads CASRARETLGTDTQYF. For the CDR3, the DNA is TGTGCCAGCAGGGCGAGGGAGACACTAGGCACAGATACGCAGTATTTT.

The J gene is TRBJ1-4, the V gene TRBV11-2, with 8 bases matching TRBD1. The trim removed 0 bases at V and 5 bases at J, leaving 5 bases unmatched. There are 16 residues in the CDR3. Germline loops: CDR1 SGHAT, CDR2 FQNNGV. The CDR3 sequence is CASSLDGDRLNEKLFF. In DNA form, the CDR3 reads TGTGCCAGCAGCTTAGACGGGGACAGGCTAAATGAAAAACTGTTTTTT.

The V and J genes are TRBV7-6 and TRBJ2-7; 9 bases are a match to TRBD1. The CDR3 consists of 16 residues. Germline V gene lookup returns CDR1 SGHVS and CDR2 FNYEAQ. J was trimmed by 6 bases and V by 1 base; bases with no gene match: 10. The CDR3 coding sequence is TGTGCCAGCAGCTTAGACGGACAGGGGAGAAGTGGCGAGCAGTACTTC. It translates to CASSLDGQGRSGEQYF.

Details on this clone: An end of the junction does not agree with germline; a read error may underlie this. This sequence joins TRBV27 and TRBJ1-4; D unclear. The CDR3 has 15 amino acids. Looked up from germline, CDR1 is MNHEY and CDR2 is SMNVEV (reference sequence). CDR3 nucleotides: TGTGCCAGCAGTATATCGCGGTCAACTAATGAAAAACTGTTTTTT. Its protein product is CASSISRSTNEKLFF.

The CDR3 here is CASAGDEQFF. The CDR3, as DNA: TGTGCCAGCGCCGGGGATGAGCAGTTCTTC. This chain connects TRBV9 to TRBJ2-1; TRBD2 might be the D (5 bases). Germline CDR1 is SGDLS and CDR2 is YYNGEE. Trimming stripped 7 bases from V and 8 bases from J, with 7 bases between. The CDR3 spans 10 residues.

The chain is built from TRBV7-2 and TRBJ1-5; 10 bases are a match to TRBD1. Germline V gene sequence: CDR1 SGHTA, CDR2 FQGNSA. The junction had 6 bases not matched to a gene; V was cut back by 1 base and J by 9 bases. The CDR3 extends over 15 amino acids. CDR3: CASSLEGQGTTPQHF. The CDR3 DNA follows: TGTGCCAGCAGCTTAGAGGGACAGGGGACGACGCCCCAGCATTTT.

This clone was counted a few times. CDR3 loop: CASSPALGTGVQAFF. The CDR3 DNA reads TGCGCCAGCAGTCCGGCCCTCGGGACAGGGGTTCAAGCTTTCTTT. The chain is built from TRBV10-1 and TRBJ1-1; 10 bases fit TRBD1. J lost 9 bases, V lost 5 bases, and 12 bases had no gene match. The CDR3 is made up of 15 amino acids. Per germline, CDR1 WNHNN and CDR2 SYGVQD (reference sequence).

The gene calls are TRBV29-1 and TRBJ2-5; possible D gene TRBD1, 6 bases. Trimming stripped 0 bases from V and 9 bases from J, with 8 bases between. The CDR3 totals 11 residues. Germline V gene lookup returns CDR1 SQVTM and CDR2 ANQGSEA. DNA of the CDR3: TGCAGCGTTGAAGATTCAGGGGCCCAGTACTTC. This gives the protein CSVEDSGAQYF. The full variable domain, rest sourced from reference TRBV29-1 and TRBJ2-5, is SAVISQKPSRDICQRGTSLTIQCQVDSQVTMMFWYRQQPGQSLTLIATANQGSEATYESGFVIDKFPISRPNLTFSTLTVSNMSPEDSSIYLCSVEDSGAQYFGPGTRLLVL.

The CDR3 DNA reads as TGTGCCAGCAGGGGAACTAGCGGGAGACTCTACGAGCAGTACTTC. This translates into CASRGTSGRLYEQYF. J is TRBJ2-7 and V is TRBV6-5; 11 bases are shared with TRBD2. This CDR3 has 15 amino acids. Germline trimming cut 6 bases from V and 3 bases from J; bases unmatched to any gene: 7. Germline V gene data show CDR1 as MNHEY and CDR2 as SVGAGI.

The chain links TRBV12-3 or TRBV12-4 to TRBJ2-1; D uncertain. The CDR3 loop spans 12 amino acids. Trimming shortened V by 4 bases and J by 10 bases, and 11 bases separated the two germline ends. The DNA for the CDR3 is TGTGCCAGCAGTTCGATGGGCCGGGAGCAGTTCTTC. It is translated as CASSSMGREQFF.

This chain uses TRBV11-2 with TRBJ1-4, with a possible D match to TRBD1 (6 bases). Germline V lookup: CDR1 SGHAT, CDR2 FQNNGV. The CDR3 extends over 14 amino acids. Trimming cost V 3 bases and J 6 bases, with 11 bases left between them. The CDR3 DNA sequence: TGTGCCAGCAGCTTCACAGGGTTTGATGAAAAACTGTTTTTT. Protein sequence: CASSFTGFDEKLFF. The full variable domain, in which reference TRBV11-2 and TRBJ1-4 provide the parts outside the CDR3, is EAGVAQSPRYKIIEKRQSVAFWCNPISGHATLYWYQQILGQGPKLLIQFQNNGVVDDSQLPKDRFSAERLKGVDSTLKIQPAKLEDSAVYLCASSFTGFDEKLFFGSGTQLSVL.

For the CDR3, the DNA is TGCGCCAGCAGCCAAGCAGGTAGCGGAGACTACGAGCAGTACTTC. Encoded protein: CASSQAGSGDYEQYF. The rearrangement uses TRBV4-3 and TRBJ2-7, with a weak D call TRBD2 (6 bases). Trimming took off 1 base at V and 3 bases at J, with 13 bases between the two ends. The CDR3 extends over 15 amino acids. The germline V gene has CDR1 LGHNA and CDR2 YSLEER.

This clone turned up a few times. The chain is built from TRBV5-1 and TRBJ2-5, with TRBD1 as a possible D gene (6 bases). Trimming left V 4 bases short and J 0 bases short, with 16 bases between. The CDR3 contains 16 residues. Germline assignment: CDR1 SGHRS and CDR2 YFSETQ. The CDR3 DNA reads as TGCGCCAGCAGCCCATTATTAGGGGGATACCAAGAGACCCAGTACTTC. As protein: CASSPLLGGYQETQYF.

The chain recombines TRBV11-2 with TRBJ2-1, with TRBD1 matching 8 bases. V lost 1 base to trimming and J lost 9 bases; unmatched junction nucleotides: 5. The germline V gene encodes CDR1 SGHAT and CDR2 FQNNGV. This CDR3 spans 14 amino acids. CDR3 region: CASSLGQGRGEQFF. The CDR3 nucleotides are TGTGCCAGCAGCTTAGGACAGGGGAGAGGTGAGCAGTTCTTC.

The rearrangement links TRBV5-1 to TRBJ1-3; possibly TRBD1 for D (6 bases). CDR1 SGHRS and CDR2 YFSETQ come from the germline V gene. The V and J ends lost 3 bases and 1 base respectively, with 20 bases between them. CDR3 length: 18 amino acids. The CDR3 DNA sequence: TGCGCCAGCAGCTCCCTCTCGACAGGTTGGTCTTCTGGAAACACCATATATTTT. Its protein is CASSSLSTGWSSGNTIYF.

The rearrangement joins TRBV30 to TRBJ2-2, with 7 bases fitting TRBD2. CDR3 length: 15 amino acids. CDR1 is GTSNPN, CDR2 SVGIG, per germline (reference sequence). V lost 2 bases and J lost 6; bases outside the gene matches: 9. The CDR3 DNA sequence: TGTGCCTGGAGTTTGAGGGAGGGATTCCCCGGGGAGCTGTTTTTT. Translating gives CAWSLREGFPGELFF.